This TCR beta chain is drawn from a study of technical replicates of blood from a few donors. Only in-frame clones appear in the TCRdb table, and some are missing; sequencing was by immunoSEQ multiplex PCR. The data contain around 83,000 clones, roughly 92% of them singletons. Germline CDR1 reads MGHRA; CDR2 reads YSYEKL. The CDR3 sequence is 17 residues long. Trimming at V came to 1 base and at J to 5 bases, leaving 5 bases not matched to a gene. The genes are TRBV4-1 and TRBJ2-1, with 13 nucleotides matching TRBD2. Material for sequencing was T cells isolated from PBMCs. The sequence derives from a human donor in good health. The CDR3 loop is CASSQVTSGRMDNEQFF. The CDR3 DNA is TGCGCCAGCAGCCAAGTGACTAGCGGGAGGATGGACAATGAGCAGTTCTTC.